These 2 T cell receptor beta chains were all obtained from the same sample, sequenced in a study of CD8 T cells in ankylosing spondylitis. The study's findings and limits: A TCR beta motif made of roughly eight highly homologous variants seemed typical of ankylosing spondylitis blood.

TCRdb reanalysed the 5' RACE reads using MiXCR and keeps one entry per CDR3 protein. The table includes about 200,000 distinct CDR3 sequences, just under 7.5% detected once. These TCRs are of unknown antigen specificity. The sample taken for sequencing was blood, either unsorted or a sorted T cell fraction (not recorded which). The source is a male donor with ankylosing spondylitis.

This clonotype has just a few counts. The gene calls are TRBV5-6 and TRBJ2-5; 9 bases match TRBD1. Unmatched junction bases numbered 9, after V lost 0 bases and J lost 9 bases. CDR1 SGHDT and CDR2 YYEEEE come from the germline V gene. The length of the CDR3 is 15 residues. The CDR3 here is CASSLEDRGRSPQYF. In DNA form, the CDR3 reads TGTGCCAGCAGCTTGGAAGACAGGGGGAGGTCTCCCCAGTACTTC.

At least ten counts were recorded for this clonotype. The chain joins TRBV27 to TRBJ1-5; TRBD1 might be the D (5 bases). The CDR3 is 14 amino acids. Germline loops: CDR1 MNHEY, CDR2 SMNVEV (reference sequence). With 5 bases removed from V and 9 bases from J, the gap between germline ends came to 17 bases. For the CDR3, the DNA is TGTGCCAGCAGTCCAGGGCCGGGCGCGTGGCCCCAGCATTTT. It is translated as CASSPGPGAWPQHF.